The 21 T cell receptor beta chains below come from one sample, sequenced in a study of shared clonotypes between healthy human individuals. Sequencing was performed with immunoSEQ multiplex PCR; in TCRdb, only in-frame clones are kept and a portion is missing. The data contain 2 million to 2.5 million clones, 90% to 95% of them singletons. The sequencing input was naive CD4+ T cells sorted from blood. The subset is: CD45RA+ positively selected. These receptors were obtained from a man younger than 35 in good health.

On this clone: The same CDR3 can be traced to other DNA sequences in this sample. This chain links TRBV30 with TRBJ1-1; D not resolved. The CDR3 sequence is 14 residues long. Trimming took 2 bases from V and 0 from J, leaving 10 bases between them. The V gene's germline CDR1 is GTSNPN and CDR2 SVGIG (reference sequence). CDR3 amino acids: CAWSRTVLNTEAFF. CDR3 nucleotide sequence: TGTGCCTGGAGTCGGACGGTATTGAACACTGAAGCTTTCTTT.

A single count supports this clone. The gene calls are TRBV15 and TRBJ1-2; D is possibly TRBD1 (5 bases). Trimming pared 1 base from V and 4 bases from J, leaving 10 bases between. The CDR3 covers 14 residues. Per the germline V gene, CDR1 is LNHNV and CDR2 is YYDKDF (reference sequence). CDR3 loop: CATSRAAGSYGYTF. The CDR3 DNA follows: TGTGCCACCAGCAGAGCGGCAGGGAGCTATGGCTACACCTTC. Full variable domain (outside the CDR3, taken from reference TRBV15 and TRBJ1-2): DAMVIQNPRYQVTQFGKPVTLSCSQTLNHNVMYWYQQKSSQAPKLLFHYYDKDFNNEADTPDNFQSRRPNTSFCFLDIRSPGLGDTAMYLCATSRAAGSYGYTFGSGTRLTVV.

The genes are TRBV28 and TRBJ1-2, with 7 bases matching TRBD1. The J segment lost 5 bases and the V segment lost 3 bases, leaving 3 bases of the junction unmatched. This CDR3 has 13 amino acids. Germline CDR1 MDHEN, CDR2 SYDVKM. The CDR3 sequence is CASSLTGLYGYTF. DNA for the CDR3: TGTGCCAGCAGTTTGACAGGGTTGTATGGCTACACCTTC.

The rearrangement uses TRBV5-1 and TRBJ1-1; tentative D call: TRBD1 (5 bases). Trimming stripped 2 bases from V and 6 bases from J, with 8 bases between. Germline CDR1 and CDR2: SGHRS and YFSETQ. The CDR3 is 12 amino acids. The CDR3 reads CASSLMGAEAFF. CDR3 bases: TGCGCCAGCAGCTTAATGGGGGCTGAAGCTTTCTTT.

The chain links TRBV27 to TRBJ1-2; no reliable D call. The CDR3 is made up of 16 amino acids. Germline-derived CDR1 and CDR2 are MNHEY and SMNVEV (reference sequence). Trimming stripped 4 bases from V and 1 base from J, with 16 bases between. CDR3 sequence reads: CASSSTLPFYNYGYTF. The DNA for the CDR3 is TGTGCCAGCAGTTCCACTCTTCCATTTTATAACTATGGCTACACCTTC.

The CDR3: CASRSVPKGKIHGPQETQYF. Here the CDR3 DNA reads TGTGCCAGCAGATCAGTCCCAAAAGGGAAAATTCATGGTCCCCAAGAGACCCAGTACTTC. This chain connects TRBV2 to TRBJ2-5; the D is unclear. This CDR3 has 20 residues. The germline CDR1 and CDR2 sequences are SNHLY and FYNNEI. The V gene lost 6 bases and the J gene lost 1 base, with 30 bases spanning the gap. The complete variable domain, with remaining parts taken from reference TRBV2 and TRBJ2-5, reads EPEVTQTPSHQVTQMGQEVILRCVPISNHLYFYWYRQILGQKVEFLVSFYNNEISEKSEIFDDQFSVERPDGSNFTLKIRSTKLEDSAMYFCASRSVPKGKIHGPQETQYFGPGTRLLVL.

This rearrangement joins TRBV6-5 to TRBJ1-5; 7 nucleotides line up with TRBD1. V lost 3 bases to trimming and J lost 6 bases; unmatched junction nucleotides: 5. Germline assignment: CDR1 MNHEY and CDR2 SVGAGI. The CDR3 spans 14 residues. CDR3 residues: CASSYRDRAQPQHF. The CDR3 nucleotides are TGTGCCAGCAGTTATCGAGACAGGGCTCAGCCCCAGCATTTT.

As concerns this clone: This same CDR3 is encoded by further DNA sequences in the sample. The CDR3 protein is CASSGQGSNQPQHF. CDR3 bases: TGTGCCAGCAGTGGTCAGGGGAGCAATCAGCCCCAGCATTTT. The chain carries TRBV6-1 and TRBJ1-5, with D tentatively TRBD1 (6 bases). The CDR3 runs 14 residues. The V gene lost 4 bases and the J gene lost 1 base, with 8 bases spanning the gap. Germline V gene data show CDR1 as MNHNS and CDR2 as SASEGT.

V gene TRBV7-6 combines with J gene TRBJ2-3; D call uncertain. CDR3 size: 13 residues. The V gene lost 1 base and the J gene lost 4 bases, with 6 bases spanning the gap. The germline gives CDR1 SGHVS, CDR2 FNYEAQ. In DNA form, the CDR3 reads TGTGCCAGCAGCTTAGTAGTGGCAGATACGCAGTATTTT. Protein product: CASSLVVADTQYF.

The chain has TRBV6-1 and TRBJ1-1, with 7 bases aligning to TRBD1. V shed 4 bases and J 5 bases; nucleotides not matched to a gene: 10. CDR3 length equals 15 residues. Germline loops: CDR1 MNHNS, CDR2 SASEGT. CDR3: CASSAATGAGTEAFF. As DNA, the CDR3 is TGTGCCAGCAGTGCCGCCACAGGGGCGGGGACTGAAGCTTTCTTT.

The V gene is TRBV28, the J gene TRBJ1-1, with D unresolved. Germline V gene lookup returns CDR1 MDHEN and CDR2 SYDVKM. The length of the CDR3 is 14 residues. Trimming took 1 base from V and 1 from J, leaving 7 bases between them. The CDR3 nucleotides are TGTGCCAGCAGTTTATATACGGGGAACACTGAAGCTTTCTTT. Encoded protein: CASSLYTGNTEAFF.

In this sample, this clone turned up once. The gene calls are TRBV27 and TRBJ2-7; no firm D call. V was pared by 5 bases and J by 1 base, with 12 bases between. Germline lookup yields CDR1 MNHEY and CDR2 SMNVEV (reference sequence). The CDR3 extends over 14 amino acids. Here the CDR3 DNA reads TGTGCCAGCAGTGATGGGAAGAATTCCTACGAGCAGTACTTC. The encoded protein is CASSDGKNSYEQYF.

This chain links TRBV19 with TRBJ2-1; 9 bases align to TRBD1. The CDR3 is 15 residues long. Germline loops: CDR1 LNHDA, CDR2 SQIVND (reference sequence). Trimming took 4 bases from V and 6 from J; bases not matched to a gene: 7. The CDR3 bases are TGTGCCAGTAGTAGAACGACAGGGGGTCCCAATGAGCAGTTCTTC. Protein: CASSRTTGGPNEQFF.

The chain uses TRBV30 and TRBJ2-7, with D unclear. CDR3 length equals 15 residues. Germline-derived CDR1 and CDR2 are GTSNPN and SVGIG (reference sequence). V was shortened by 2 bases and J by 2 bases, with 16 bases between the two germline ends. The CDR3 sequence is CAWSRLWTDPYEQYF. In nucleotides, the CDR3 is TGTGCCTGGAGTCGCCTTTGGACGGACCCCTACGAGCAGTACTTC.

V and J are TRBV21-1 and TRBJ1-3. TRBV21-1 is a known pseudogene. The CDR3 is 18 amino acids. For the CDR3, the DNA is TGTGCCAGCAGCAAAGGAGTTTGGGGGGGACTCTCTGGAAACACCATATATTTT. It codes for CASSKGVWGGLSGNTIYF.

The rearrangement links TRBV6-6 to TRBJ1-4; TRBD1 is a possible D gene (6 bases). Germline V gene sequence: CDR1 MNHNY, CDR2 SVGAGI (reference sequence). This CDR3 spans 13 amino acids. The CDR3 DNA follows: TGTGCGTCATCGCGACAGGTTTATGAAAAACTGTTTTTT. Translated: CASSRQVYEKLFF.

This chain connects TRBV7-2 to TRBJ2-5; D not certain. Looked up from germline, CDR1 is SGHTA and CDR2 is FQGNSA. This CDR3 comprises 15 residues. With 7 bases removed from V and 5 bases from J, the gap between germline ends came to 20 bases. The CDR3 coding sequence is TGTGCCAGCACCGCCGGCTACCCCTTAGGGGAGACCCAGTACTTC. Its protein is CASTAGYPLGETQYF. Full variable domain (missing parts from reference TRBV7-2 and TRBJ2-5): GAGVSQSPSNKVTEKGKDVELRCDPISGHTALYWYRQSLGQGLEFLIYFQGNSAPDKSGLPSDRFSAERTGGSVSTLTIQRTQQEDSAVYLCASTAGYPLGETQYFGPGTRLLVL.

The chain joins TRBV7-6 to TRBJ1-1, with D unclear. Germline assignment: CDR1 SGHVS and CDR2 FNYEAQ. Trimming took 1 base from V and 7 from J, leaving 7 bases between them. The CDR3 totals 12 residues. Written as DNA, the CDR3 is TGTGCCAGCAGCTTAGTAGGCGGTGAAGCTTTCTTT. Amino acid sequence: CASSLVGGEAFF. Together with reference TRBV7-6 and TRBJ1-1, the CDR3 gives the full variable domain: GAGVSQSPRYKVTKRGQDVALRCDPISGHVSLYWYRQALGQGPEFLTYFNYEAQQDKSGLPNDRFSAERPEGSISTLTIQRTEQRDSAMYRCASSLVGGEAFFGQGTRLTVV.

The chain links TRBV30 to TRBJ1-6; no clear D. Per germline, CDR1 GTSNPN and CDR2 SVGIG (reference sequence). V lost 3 bases to trimming and J lost 0 bases, with 6 bases between them. The CDR3 is 14 residues long. CDR3 loop: CAWRPSSYNSPLHF. In DNA form, the CDR3 reads TGTGCCTGGAGGCCGAGCTCCTATAATTCACCCCTCCACTTT.

The CDR3 coding sequence is TGTGCCAGCAGTGGGACAGGGCTTAACTACGAGCAGTACTTC. This sequence encodes CASSGTGLNYEQYF. The chain couples TRBV25-1 to TRBJ2-7, with TRBD1 matching over 8 bases. The germline V gene has CDR1 MGHDK and CDR2 SYGVNS. The CDR3 is 14 amino acids. With V trimmed by 4 bases and J by 3 bases, 5 bases remained unmatched.

In its sample, this clone was seen a few times. The sample carries other DNA sequences with the same CDR3. This chain uses TRBV18 with TRBJ1-5, with D tentatively TRBD1 (6 bases). V lost 6 bases and J lost 4, with 10 bases in between. Germline V gene lookup returns CDR1 KGHSH and CDR2 LQKENI. The CDR3 spans 13 residues. CDR3 sequence: CASSPDRNQPQHF. The DNA of the CDR3 is TGTGCCAGCTCCCCAGACAGGAATCAGCCCCAGCATTTT.